This T cell receptor beta chain is from a study of T cells in Graves' hyperthyroidism and ophthalmopathy. General study findings and limits: Expanded thyroid clonotypes (above 0.001) were mostly also found in blood.

There are many counts of this clonotype. Its cognate antigen is unknown. Graves' hyperthyroidism was deemed stable absent ophthalmopathy progression within 18 months. Hyperthyroidism in the patients, aged 18 to 65, was newly diagnosed and under 2 months in duration. Germline V gene lookup returns CDR1 DFQATT and CDR2 SNEGSKA (reference sequence). This CDR3 comprises 14 residues. Trimming took off 3 bases at V and 0 bases at J, with 11 bases between the two ends. TCR beta CDR3 region amplification was performed from RNA transcripts. TCR CDR3 regions were first amplified by RT-PCR with HTBI primers. MiXCR, applied by TCRdb to the multiplex PCR reads, yields one record per CDR3 protein. Altogether nearly 750,000 distinct CDR3 sequences are present, roughly a third being singletons, with the ten largest covering around 30%.

The source of this sequence is a woman aged 40-49 years with Graves' hyperthyroidism. The sequencing input was blood. The V and J genes are TRBV20-1 and TRBJ1-1; D may be TRBD1 (5 bases). This chain's CDR3 is CSASPGGMNTEAFF. In nucleotides, the CDR3 is TGCAGTGCTAGTCCCGGGGGGATGAACACTGAAGCTTTCTTT.